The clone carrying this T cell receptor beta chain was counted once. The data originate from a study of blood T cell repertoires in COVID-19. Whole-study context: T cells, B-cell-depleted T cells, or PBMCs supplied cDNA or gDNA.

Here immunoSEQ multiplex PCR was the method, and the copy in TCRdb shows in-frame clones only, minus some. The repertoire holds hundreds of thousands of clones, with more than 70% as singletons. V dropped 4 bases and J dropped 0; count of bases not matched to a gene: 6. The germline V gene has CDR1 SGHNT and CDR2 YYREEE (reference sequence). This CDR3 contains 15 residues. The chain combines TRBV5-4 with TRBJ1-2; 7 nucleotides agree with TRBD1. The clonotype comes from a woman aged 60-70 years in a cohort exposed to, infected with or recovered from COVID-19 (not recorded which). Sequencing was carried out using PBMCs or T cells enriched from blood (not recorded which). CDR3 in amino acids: CASSGGTAANYGYTF. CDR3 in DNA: TGTGCCAGCAGCGGGGGGACAGCCGCTAACTATGGCTACACCTTC.